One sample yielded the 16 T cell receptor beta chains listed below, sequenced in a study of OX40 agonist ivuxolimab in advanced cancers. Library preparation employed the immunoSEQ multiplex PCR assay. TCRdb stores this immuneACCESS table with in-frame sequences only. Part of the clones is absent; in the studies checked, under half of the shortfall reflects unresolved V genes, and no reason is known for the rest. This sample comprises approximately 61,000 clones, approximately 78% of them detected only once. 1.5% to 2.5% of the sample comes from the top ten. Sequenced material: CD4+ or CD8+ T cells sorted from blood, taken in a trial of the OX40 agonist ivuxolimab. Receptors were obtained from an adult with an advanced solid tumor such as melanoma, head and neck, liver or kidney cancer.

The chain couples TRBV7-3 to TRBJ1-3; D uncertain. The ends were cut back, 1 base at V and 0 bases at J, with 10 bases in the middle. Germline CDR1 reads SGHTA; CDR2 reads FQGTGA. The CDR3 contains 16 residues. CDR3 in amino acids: CASSLNHGPSGNTIYF. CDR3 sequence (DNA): TGTGCCAGCAGCTTAAATCACGGTCCCTCTGGAAACACCATATATTTT.

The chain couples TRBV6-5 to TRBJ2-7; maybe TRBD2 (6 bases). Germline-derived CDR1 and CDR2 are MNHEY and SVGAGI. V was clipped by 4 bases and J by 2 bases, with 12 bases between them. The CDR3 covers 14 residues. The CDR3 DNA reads TGTGCCAGCAGTTCCGGGACTGGGCCCTACGAGCAGTACTTC. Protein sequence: CASSSGTGPYEQYF.

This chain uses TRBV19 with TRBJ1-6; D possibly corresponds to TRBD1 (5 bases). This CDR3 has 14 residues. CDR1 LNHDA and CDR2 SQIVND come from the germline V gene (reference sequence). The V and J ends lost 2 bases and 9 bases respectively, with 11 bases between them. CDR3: CASSIRGEASPLHF. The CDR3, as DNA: TGTGCCAGTAGTATACGGGGGGAAGCTTCACCCCTCCACTTT.

In nucleotides, the CDR3 is TGTGCCAGCAGTCGGACAAGCACAGATACGCAGTATTTT. Its protein product is CASSRTSTDTQYF. The chain employs TRBV5-4 and TRBJ2-3; tentatively, D is TRBD1 (5 bases). Trimming pared 5 bases from V and 0 bases from J, leaving 7 bases between. The germline CDR1 and CDR2 sequences are SGHNT and YYREEE (reference sequence). CDR3 length: 13 residues.

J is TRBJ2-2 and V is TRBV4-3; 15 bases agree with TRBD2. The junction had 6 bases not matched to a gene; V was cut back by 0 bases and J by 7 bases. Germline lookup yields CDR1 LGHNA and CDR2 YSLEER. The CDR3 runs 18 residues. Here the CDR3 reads CASSQDGLAGGPSGELFF. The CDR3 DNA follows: TGCGCCAGCAGCCAAGACGGACTAGCGGGAGGGCCAAGCGGGGAGCTGTTTTTT.

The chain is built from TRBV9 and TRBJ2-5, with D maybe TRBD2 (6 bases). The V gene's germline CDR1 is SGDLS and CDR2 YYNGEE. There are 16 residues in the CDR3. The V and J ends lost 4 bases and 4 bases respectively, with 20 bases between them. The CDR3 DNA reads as TGTGCCAGCAGCACCCGCTCGGGACTCGGGGGAGAGACCCAGTACTTC. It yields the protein CASSTRSGLGGETQYF.

Written as DNA, the CDR3 is TGCGCCAGCAGTTCTGACGGGACCGGGGAGCTGTTTTTT. Encoded protein: CASSSDGTGELFF. The gene calls are TRBV5-1 and TRBJ2-2, with no clear D. Germline CDR1 is SGHRS and CDR2 is YFSETQ. This CDR3 spans 13 amino acids. Trimming removed 5 bases from V and 5 bases from J, with 10 bases in between.

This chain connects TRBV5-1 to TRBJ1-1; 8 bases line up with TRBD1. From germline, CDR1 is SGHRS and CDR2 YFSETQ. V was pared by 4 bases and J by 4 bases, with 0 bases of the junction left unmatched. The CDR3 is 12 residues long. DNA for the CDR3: TGCGCCAGCAGCGGGACAGGCACTGAAGCTTTCTTT. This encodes CASSGTGTEAFF.

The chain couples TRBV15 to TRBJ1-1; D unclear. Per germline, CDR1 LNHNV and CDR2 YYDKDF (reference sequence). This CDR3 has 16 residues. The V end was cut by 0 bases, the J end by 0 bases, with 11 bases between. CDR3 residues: CATSREMGILNTEAFF. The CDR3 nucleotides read TGTGCCACCAGCAGAGAAATGGGGATCTTGAACACTGAAGCTTTCTTT.

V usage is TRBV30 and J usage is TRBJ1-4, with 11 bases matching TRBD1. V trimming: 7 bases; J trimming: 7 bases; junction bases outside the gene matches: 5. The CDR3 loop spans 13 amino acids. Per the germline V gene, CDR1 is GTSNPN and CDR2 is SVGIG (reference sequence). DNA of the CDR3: TGTGCCTTAAGGACAGGGGGCTTTGAAAAACTGTTTTTT. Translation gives CALRTGGFEKLFF.

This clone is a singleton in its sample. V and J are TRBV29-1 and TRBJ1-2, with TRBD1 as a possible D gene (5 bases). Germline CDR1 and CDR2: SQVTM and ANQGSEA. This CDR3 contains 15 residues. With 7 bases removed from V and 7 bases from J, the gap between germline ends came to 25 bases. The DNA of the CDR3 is TGCAGCGCCACCGGGACGGGCTTCACCTCGGGTGGCTACACCTTC. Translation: CSATGTGFTSGGYTF.

The DNA for the CDR3 is TGTGCCAGCTCACCCCGGACTAAATACGAGCAGTACGTC. This encodes CASSPRTKYEQYV. The chain links TRBV18 to TRBJ2-7; weak D call: TRBD2 (6 bases). Trimming cost V 3 bases and J 4 bases, with 10 bases left between them. The CDR3 consists of 13 residues. Germline V gene lookup returns CDR1 KGHSH and CDR2 LQKENI.

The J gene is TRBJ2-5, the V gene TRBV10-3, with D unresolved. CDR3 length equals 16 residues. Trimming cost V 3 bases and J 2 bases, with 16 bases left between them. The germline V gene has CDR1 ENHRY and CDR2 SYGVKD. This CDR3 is CAISDPVRATQETQYF. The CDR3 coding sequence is TGTGCCATCAGTGATCCTGTACGGGCTACACAAGAGACCCAGTACTTC.

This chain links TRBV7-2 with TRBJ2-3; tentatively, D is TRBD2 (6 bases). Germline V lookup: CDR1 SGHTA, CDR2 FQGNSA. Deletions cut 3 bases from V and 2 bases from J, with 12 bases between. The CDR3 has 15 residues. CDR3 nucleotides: TGTGCCAGCAGCTTGCGGGCGGGAACCACAGATACGCAGTATTTT. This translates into CASSLRAGTTDTQYF.

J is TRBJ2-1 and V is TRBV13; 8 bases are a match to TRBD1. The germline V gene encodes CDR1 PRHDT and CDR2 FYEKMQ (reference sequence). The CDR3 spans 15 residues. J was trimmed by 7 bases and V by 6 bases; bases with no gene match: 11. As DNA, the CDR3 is TGTGCCAGCAGTCTTAGACAGGGGACGAGGAATGAGCAGTTCTTC. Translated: CASSLRQGTRNEQFF.

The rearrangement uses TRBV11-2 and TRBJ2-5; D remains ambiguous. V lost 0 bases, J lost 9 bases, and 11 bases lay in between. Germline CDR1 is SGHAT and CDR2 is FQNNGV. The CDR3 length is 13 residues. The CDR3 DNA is TGTGCCAGCAGCTTAGATGAAGACATGGCCCAGTACTTC. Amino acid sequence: CASSLDEDMAQYF.